What follows are 22 T cell receptor beta chains derived from one specimen sequenced in a study of post-analysis software for immune sequencing data. Antigens for these TCRs are unknown. Findings of the study overall: Higher frequency in patients than in controls was seen for roughly five TRBV segments, with TRBV5-6, TRBV5-1 and TRBV20-1 among them.

TCR beta libraries were prepared from cDNA with unique molecular identifiers. TCRdb used MiXCR to reprocess the PCR reads, holding one entry per CDR3 protein. The table has 700,000 to 900,000 distinct CDR3 sequences, more than 45% seen once. Sequencing was performed on blood. These receptors were obtained from a girl between 5 and 17 years old with multiple sclerosis.

This clonotype was found a few times. CDR3 DNA sequence: TGTGCCAGCTCACCGGGACTAGCGGGAGGACCTACCCACACAGATACGCAGTATTTT. It encodes CASSPGLAGGPTHTDTQYF. J is TRBJ2-3 and V is TRBV18; the match to TRBD2 covers 15 bases. The J segment lost 2 bases and the V segment lost 3 bases, leaving 9 bases of the junction unmatched. CDR1 KGHSH and CDR2 LQKENI come from the germline V gene. The length of the CDR3 is 19 residues.

This sequence joins TRBV7-9 and TRBJ2-1; D is possibly TRBD2 (6 bases). This CDR3 is built from 15 residues. V was cut by 5 bases and J by 3 bases, with 14 bases left in between. CDR1 and CDR2 from the germline V gene are SEHNR and FQNEAQ (reference sequence). The CDR3 reads CASSPGTPFYNEQFF. DNA of the CDR3: TGTGCCAGCAGCCCCGGGACTCCCTTCTACAATGAGCAGTTCTTC. Complete variable domain (other parts from reference TRBV7-9 and TRBJ2-1): DTGVSQNPRHKITKRGQNVTFRCDPISEHNRLYWYRQTLGQGPEFLTYFQNEAQLEKSRLLSDRFSAERPKGSFSTLEIQRTEQGDSAMYLCASSPGTPFYNEQFFGPGTRLTVL.

This clonotype was seen a single time. The chain carries TRBV21-1 and TRBJ2-4; no check of the table's D call, TRBD1, against the DNA was made. TRBV21-1 is a pseudogene. The CDR3 consists of 18 residues. Here the CDR3 reads CASSKGENRERAKNIQYF. As DNA, the CDR3 is TGTGCCAGCAGCAAAGGGGAGAACCGGGAACGAGCCAAAAACATTCAGTACTTC.

This rearrangement joins TRBV6-1 to TRBJ2-7; D tentatively reads TRBD1 or TRBD2 (5 bases each). Germline V CDR1 and CDR2: MNHNS, SASEGT. V lost 8 bases and J lost 3, with 17 bases in between. This CDR3 has 14 amino acids. The CDR3 DNA is TGTGCCAGCGTCCGGGGCGACGGAGGCTACGAGCAGTACTTC. This gives the protein CASVRGDGGYEQYF.

The chain links TRBV12-3 or TRBV12-4 to TRBJ2-2, with 11 bases fitting TRBD1. This CDR3 has 18 residues. V trimming: 4 bases; J trimming: 4 bases; junction bases outside the gene matches: 11. In nucleotides, the CDR3 is TGTGCCAGCAGTTCGTATGAGGGGACAGGGGGTCTCACCGGGGAGCTGTTTTTT. Residues: CASSSYEGTGGLTGELFF.

The chain combines TRBV2 with TRBJ1-4; D is uncertain. This CDR3 comprises 12 residues. Per the germline V gene, CDR1 is SNHLY and CDR2 is FYNNEI. Between the trimmed V and J ends, which lost 3 bases and 13 bases, there was a span of 12 bases. CDR3 protein: CASSDGFTRLFF. CDR3 nucleotides: TGTGCCAGCAGTGATGGGTTTACAAGACTGTTTTTT. Full variable domain (remainder filled in from reference TRBV2 and TRBJ1-4): EPEVTQTPSHQVTQMGQEVILRCVPISNHLYFYWYRQILGQKVEFLVSFYNNEISEKSEIFDDQFSVERPDGSNFTLKIRSTKLEDSAMYFCASSDGFTRLFFGSGTQLSVL.

In this sample, this clonotype turned up a few times. The CDR3 here is CASSSSRGNEQFF. CDR3 DNA sequence: TGTGCCAGCAGTTCTAGCAGGGGCAATGAGCAGTTCTTC. The chain carries TRBV28 and TRBJ2-1; D might be TRBD1 (6 bases). The V gene's germline CDR1 is MDHEN and CDR2 SYDVKM. CDR3 size: 13 residues. Trimming shortened V by 4 bases and J by 6 bases, and 10 bases separated the two germline ends.

The rearrangement uses TRBV7-3 and TRBJ2-5, with a weak D call TRBD1 (7 bases). Germline values: CDR1 SGHTA, CDR2 FQGTGA. This CDR3 is 15 amino acids long. The germline V and J ends were trimmed by 3 bases and 2 bases, with 13 bases remaining between them. CDR3 DNA: TGTGCCAGCAGCTTGGGAGGACAGGTTCAAGAGACCCAGTACTTC. Translation: CASSLGGQVQETQYF.

The V gene is TRBV15, the J gene TRBJ1-1; 8 bases are shared with TRBD1. CDR1 and CDR2 (germline): LNHNV, YYDKDF (reference sequence). After removal of 0 bases from V and 5 bases from J, the junction contained 5 bases not matched to a gene. The CDR3 contains 15 residues. CDR3 coding DNA: TGTGCCACCAGCAGAGATCCACAGGGGGGGACTGAAGCTTTCTTT. Translation gives CATSRDPQGGTEAFF.

This clonotype showed up just a few times. This chain links TRBV6-1 with TRBJ2-5, with 7 nucleotides matching TRBD1. Germline-derived CDR1 and CDR2 are MNHNS and SASEGT. Trimming took 6 bases from V and 5 from J; bases not matched to a gene: 12. The CDR3 runs 15 residues. Here the CDR3 DNA reads TGTGCCAGCAGGGACCTACAGGGGCGCGGGGAGACCCAGTACTTC. Its protein is CASRDLQGRGETQYF.

On this clonotype: A much larger clone lies one base from this, so it may be a read error. The chain combines TRBV6-2 or TRBV6-3 with TRBJ1-5, with D unclear. Deletions cut 4 bases from V and 0 bases from J, with 7 bases between. CDR3 length: 14 amino acids. Germline CDR1 is MNHEY and CDR2 is SVGEGT. Written as DNA, the CDR3 is TGTGCCAGCAGTTTTGGGGTTAGCAATCAGCCCCAGCATTTT. Protein product: CASSFGVSNQPQHF.

Only a few counts were recorded for this clonotype. This rearrangement joins TRBV7-9 to TRBJ2-1; D unclear. The CDR3 is 11 amino acids. The germline V and J ends were trimmed by 6 bases and 10 bases, with 10 bases remaining between them. Germline V gene lookup returns CDR1 SEHNR and CDR2 FQNEAQ (reference sequence). The DNA of the CDR3 is TGTGCCAGCAGTTACCCCGGGGAGCAGTTCTTC. Its protein product is CASSYPGEQFF.

The chain combines TRBV29-1 with TRBJ2-7; D uncertain. Germline V lookup: CDR1 SQVTM, CDR2 ANQGSEA. Trimming took 3 bases from V and 2 from J, leaving 14 bases between them. The CDR3 sequence is 14 residues long. The CDR3 loop is CSVDDPDDPYEQYF. The CDR3 region has the DNA TGCAGCGTTGACGATCCGGACGATCCCTACGAGCAGTACTTC.

This sequence joins TRBV6-5 and TRBJ2-5, with no clear D. CDR3 size: 11 residues. The V end was cut by 3 bases, the J end by 11 bases, with 10 bases between. Germline V gene sequence: CDR1 MNHEY, CDR2 SVGAGI. The DNA for the CDR3 is TGTGCCAGCAGTTATAAGTCGCAGCAGTACTTC. Protein: CASSYKSQQYF.

This chain joins TRBV20-1 and TRBJ2-7; D uncertain. This CDR3 contains 12 residues. V was trimmed by 6 bases and J by 2 bases, leaving 11 bases between them. Per germline, CDR1 DFQATT and CDR2 SNEGSKA (reference sequence). The DNA of the CDR3 is TGCAGTGCAAGCGACTGGGCCTACGAGCAGTACTTC. Amino acids: CSASDWAYEQYF.

This chain joins TRBV11-2 and TRBJ2-7, with TRBD1 matching 8 bases. Trimming at V came to 2 bases and at J to 0 bases, leaving 9 bases not matched to a gene. CDR1 is SGHAT and CDR2 is FQNNGV in the germline V gene. The CDR3 has 17 residues. The CDR3, as DNA: TGTGCCAGCAGCTTAAGGTTGGACAGGGCTCTCTCCTACGAGCAGTACTTC. This sequence encodes CASSLRLDRALSYEQYF.

This clonotype was picked up one time. This sequence joins TRBV11-2 and TRBJ2-1, with 9 bases matching TRBD2. CDR1 SGHAT and CDR2 FQNNGV come from the germline V gene. V dropped 5 bases and J dropped 2; count of bases not matched to a gene: 4. CDR3 length equals 15 residues. The CDR3 here is CASSSRTSAYNEQFF. The CDR3 DNA sequence: TGTGCCAGCAGCAGTCGGACTAGCGCCTACAATGAGCAGTTCTTC.

CDR3 protein: CASSQEENRGAYNEQFF. CDR3 sequence (DNA): TGCGCCAGCAGCCAAGAGGAGAACAGGGGCGCCTACAATGAGCAGTTCTTC. This chain uses TRBV4-1 with TRBJ2-1; 7 positions match TRBD1. Looked up from germline, CDR1 is MGHRA and CDR2 is YSYEKL. V dropped 0 bases and J dropped 2; count of bases not matched to a gene: 7. This CDR3 has 17 amino acids.

This clonotype was found a few times. This chain links TRBV5-1 with TRBJ2-3, with D perhaps given as TRBD1 or TRBD2 (5 bases each). The germline V gene encodes CDR1 SGHRS and CDR2 YFSETQ. V lost 2 bases and J 4 bases, leaving 14 bases between the germline ends. CDR3 length: 15 amino acids. The CDR3 loop is CASSLGQGAPDTQYF. The CDR3 nucleotides read TGCGCCAGCAGCTTAGGTCAGGGAGCGCCAGATACGCAGTATTTT. The entire variable domain, with the rest obtained from reference TRBV5-1 and TRBJ2-3, is as follows: KAGVTQTPRYLIKTRGQQVTLSCSPISGHRSVSWYQQTPGQGLQFLFEYFSETQRNKGNFPGRFSGRQFSNSRSEMNVSTLELGDSALYLCASSLGQGAPDTQYFGPGTRLTVL.

This chain connects TRBV28 to TRBJ2-7, with TRBD1 matching over 7 bases. Germline V lookup: CDR1 MDHEN, CDR2 SYDVKM. The ends lost 5 bases at V and 6 bases at J; junction bases unmatched: 16. CDR3 length: 16 residues. The CDR3 DNA reads TGTGCCAGCAGTATCATTACCGCGACAGGGTTCTCCGAGCAGTACTTC. As protein: CASSIITATGFSEQYF.

The CDR3 spells CASSLVVGSGQIVGEQYF. In nucleotides, the CDR3 is TGTGCCAGCAGCTTAGTGGTTGGTTCGGGGCAAATTGTTGGGGAGCAGTACTTC. The J gene is TRBJ2-7, the V gene TRBV7-8; D may be TRBD1 or TRBD2 (5 bases each). The V end was cut by 1 base, the J end by 7 bases, with 26 bases between. This CDR3 contains 18 residues. The V gene's germline CDR1 is SGHVS and CDR2 FQNEAQ.

The table lists this clonotype with a few counts. The chain is built from TRBV29-1 and TRBJ2-3, with TRBD2 identical over 9 bases. The germline V gene has CDR1 SQVTM and CDR2 ANQGSEA. The junction had 6 bases not matched to a gene; V was cut back by 5 bases and J by 6 bases. CDR3 length: 13 amino acids. The CDR3 sequence is CSVTTSGGDTQYF. CDR3 nucleotides: TGCAGCGTTACGACTAGCGGAGGCGATACGCAGTATTTT.